Reported below is one TCR beta chain. Its antigen has not been determined. The record has no base qualities; no much larger clone is one base away. This sample is part of a study of blood T cell repertoires in COVID-19 (dated by TCRdb to 2020 to 2021). A note on the overall study: Samples covering the acute and convalescent phases of COVID-19 were provided by collaborators in the United States, Italy and Spain. The material from the prospective study consisted of cDNA or gDNA derived from T cells, B-cell-depleted T cells, or PBMCs. The dataset comprised deeply sampled blood TCRbeta repertoires from subjects exposed to, actively infected with, or recovered from COVID-19. The samples were drawn from two sources: the first 160 participants of the ongoing ImmuneRACE study, and over 950 subjects contributed by 6 global collaborators. The repertoires were released in a freely available public database meant as a resource for research on the immune response to SARS-CoV-2. Where available, HLA class I and class II types were obtained from metadata supplied by the sample provider rather than from assay-based typing. Nearly every sample came with metadata listing a de-identified subject ID, COVID-19 status, age in years and sex.

General study outcomes and caveats: Clinical and demographic metadata were provided uncurated, with the amount varying by source and participant.

CDR1 and CDR2, per the germline V gene, are SGHRS and YFSETQ. Trimming removed 6 bases from V and 10 bases from J; the gene matches leave 9 bases unexplained. Including cysteine and phenylalanine, the CDR3 has 13 amino acids. The CDR3 DNA has 39 bases and is translated from base 1. Whole blood was collected in K2EDTA tubes by collaborating institutions according to the institutions' own protocols. Collaborator samples were shipped for TCRbeta analysis as frozen whole blood, isolated PBMCs, or DNA extracted from either sample type. The immunoSEQ Assay, a bias-controlled multiplex PCR, was used to amplify TCRbeta CDR3 regions from genomic DNA. In the source study's methods: The number of nucleated cells in each sample was estimated from the amplification of reference gene primers within the assay. Sequence reads were collapsed and filtered to measure the absolute abundance of every unique TCRbeta CDR3 rearrangement. Productive Simpson clonality was computed per sample as the square root of Simpson's diversity index over productive rearrangements. The clones in this table, taken by TCRdb from immuneACCESS, are in-frame only. Not every clone is retained; where verified, under half of the shortfall comes from an unresolved V gene, and the cause of the rest is unknown. V and J calls and clone size are copied from that table; D and trimming were computed from the DNA. The sample table lists hundreds of thousands of clones, around 89% of them with a count of one. The leading ten clones occupy about 4.6% of the sample.

The sequence links TRBV5-1 to TRBJ2-2, with 7 junctional bases fitting TRBD1. This clonotype originated in a man aged 35 to 55 with acute or convalescent COVID-19. Sequencing was performed on peripheral blood. The DNA reads TGCGCCAGCAAGGACCCAGGGGGAGAGGAGCTGTTTTTT. This encodes CASKDPGGEELFF.